This TCR beta chain derives from a study of blood T cells in healthy people across ages. Regarding the study as a whole: A greater number of naive CD4+ cells and higher diversity distinguished long-lived donors from aged donors.

It was ten milliliters of peripheral blood that were drawn from each donor. Researchers report isolating at least 6 million PBMCs per sample. A J-beta primer mix and a sample-barcoded 5' primer were used in a second PCR of about 7 to 12 cycles. The template-switch adaptor, which had 12 random nucleotides, put a tag on each cDNA molecule. TCRdb reanalysed the 5' RACE reads using MiXCR and keeps one entry per CDR3 protein. Counted here are 850,000 to 1,300,000 distinct CDR3 sequences, roughly 45% occurring once; the ten biggest clones make up 15% to 20%. A word on this clonotype: The antigen remains undetermined.

Between the trimmed V and J ends, which lost 3 bases and 7 bases, there was a span of 8 bases. There are 12 residues in the CDR3. Germline V gene lookup returns CDR1 SGHKS and CDR2 YYEKEE (reference sequence). The J gene is TRBJ1-5, the V gene TRBV5-5; unclear D gene. The sample consisted of blood. The receptor was isolated from a woman in her sixties or seventies in good health. CDR3 region: CASSYFNQPQHF. The CDR3 coding sequence is TGTGCCAGCAGCTACTTTAACCAGCCCCAGCATTTT.